Below, 20 T cell receptor beta chains from the same sample are listed, as sequenced in a study of T cells in narcolepsy. Profiled with immunoSEQ multiplex PCR; TCRdb holds only in-frame clones, not every one. Here the sample spans about 24,000 clones, approximately 85% being singletons. The sequenced material came from memory (CD45RA-) CD4+ T cells from blood. These receptors were obtained from a human donor in good health.

This clone showed up just a few times. The chain employs TRBV2 and TRBJ1-2; D is ambiguous. CDR1 is SNHLY and CDR2 is FYNNEI in the germline V gene. The CDR3 extends over 12 amino acids. With 4 bases removed from V and 6 bases from J, the gap between germline ends came to 9 bases. CDR3 sequence (DNA): TGTGCCAGCAGTGCCCGTGGTAATGGCTACACCTTC. Protein sequence: CASSARGNGYTF.

About this clone: The germline gene is not matched at one end of the junction; a read error may be the cause. The chain combines TRBV29-1 with TRBJ1-2; the D gene is possibly TRBD1 (5 bases). CDR1 and CDR2 (germline): SQVTM, ANQGSEA. This CDR3 comprises 15 residues. CDR3 in DNA: TGCAGCGTGGAAGGGGTCGGGGGTGTTGGGTATGGCTACACCTTC. Translating it yields CSVEGVGGVGYGYTF.

The rearrangement uses TRBV18 and TRBJ2-1, with D tentatively TRBD1 or TRBD2 (6 bases each). This CDR3 comprises 15 residues. The V gene lost 1 base and the J gene lost 4 bases, with 11 bases spanning the gap. Germline V gene lookup returns CDR1 KGHSH and CDR2 LQKENI. CDR3 protein: CASSPRGAGYNEQFF. The DNA for the CDR3 is TGTGCCAGCTCACCACGGGGGGCAGGTTACAATGAGCAGTTCTTC.

Written as DNA, the CDR3 is TGTGCCAGCTCCCCCGGACGTACCACACCCTACGAGCAGTACTTC. Translating gives CASSPGRTTPYEQYF. The rearrangement links TRBV18 to TRBJ2-7; no clear D gene. Between the trimmed V and J ends, which lost 6 bases and 2 bases, there was a span of 17 bases. The germline V gene encodes CDR1 KGHSH and CDR2 LQKENI. This CDR3 region has 15 residues.

This clone was observed once. This sequence joins TRBV6-5 and TRBJ2-5; tentative D call: TRBD1 (6 bases). The CDR3 runs to 14 residues. CDR1 is MNHEY, CDR2 SVGAGI, per germline. Trimming removed 5 bases from V and 1 base from J, with 11 bases in between. The CDR3 protein is CASSTIGGQETQYF. CDR3 DNA: TGTGCCAGCAGTACCATAGGGGGCCAAGAGACCCAGTACTTC.

The genes are TRBV4-3 and TRBJ2-3; 8 nucleotides agree with TRBD1. Germline loops: CDR1 LGHNA, CDR2 YSLEER. The junction had 2 bases not matched to a gene; V was cut back by 0 bases and J by 6 bases. CDR3 size: 14 residues. This chain's CDR3 is CASSQDHRGDTQYF. CDR3 sequence (DNA): TGCGCCAGCAGCCAAGATCACAGGGGGGATACGCAGTATTTT.

The rearrangement joins TRBV30 to TRBJ2-7; TRBD1 might be the D (5 bases). V shed 3 bases and J shed 2 bases, with 11 bases lying between them. The CDR3 covers 13 residues. Germline V gene sequence: CDR1 GTSNPN, CDR2 SVGIG (reference sequence). CDR3 residues: CAWRRQSTYEQYF. In DNA form, the CDR3 reads TGTGCCTGGAGGAGACAGTCAACCTACGAGCAGTACTTC.

The chain recombines TRBV6-6 with TRBJ1-2; no clear D gene. The V gene lost 5 bases and the J gene lost 7 bases, with 14 bases spanning the gap. Germline V lookup: CDR1 MNHNY, CDR2 SVGAGI (reference sequence). This CDR3 is built from 13 residues. The CDR3 nucleotides read TGTGCCAGCAGTGAGAGGTCGGCCCTTGGCTACACCTTC. Translation: CASSERSALGYTF.

J is TRBJ2-2 and V is TRBV4-1; D perhaps matches TRBD2 (6 bases). From germline, CDR1 is MGHRA and CDR2 YSYEKL. Trimming pared 0 bases from V and 7 bases from J, leaving 6 bases between. This CDR3 is built from 13 residues. The CDR3 nucleotides are TGCGCCAGCAGCCAAGAGCGGGACGGGGAGCTGTTTTTT. This sequence encodes CASSQERDGELFF.

The chain joins TRBV4-2 to TRBJ2-3, with D tentatively TRBD2 (6 bases). Germline loops: CDR1 LGHNA, CDR2 YNFKEQ. V lost 1 base and J lost 2, with 16 bases in between. The CDR3 spans 17 residues. The CDR3 nucleotides read TGTGCCAGCAGCCAAGGAAGGGTAACGGGAGCCACAGATACGCAGTATTTT. This gives the protein CASSQGRVTGATDTQYF.

V and J are TRBV5-6 and TRBJ2-1, with TRBD2 matching over 14 bases. V shed 0 bases, J shed 9 bases, and the junction held 8 bases outside the gene matches. CDR1 SGHDT and CDR2 YYEEEE come from the germline V gene. This CDR3 is built from 17 residues. CDR3 nucleotides: TGTGCCAGCAGCTTGGTGGCCGGGACTAGCGGGAGAACTGAGCAGTTCTTC. This translates into CASSLVAGTSGRTEQFF.

As DNA, the CDR3 is TGTGCCAGCAGTGAGGATCCACTAGCTGAGCAGTTCTTC. This codes for CASSEDPLAEQFF. This rearrangement joins TRBV6-4 to TRBJ2-1; D is possibly TRBD2 (6 bases). CDR3 length: 13 amino acids. V lost 3 bases, J lost 9 bases, and 12 bases lay in between. The V gene's germline CDR1 is MRHNA and CDR2 SNTAGT.

CDR3 sequence: CASSTPRQEETQYF. The CDR3 DNA reads TGTGCCAGCAGTACCCCGAGACAGGAAGAGACCCAGTACTTC. The J gene is TRBJ2-5, the V gene TRBV6-5, with a weak D call TRBD1 (6 bases). The germline V gene has CDR1 MNHEY and CDR2 SVGAGI. This CDR3 has 14 residues. V dropped 5 bases and J dropped 3 bases, with 13 bases sitting between them.

J is TRBJ1-2 and V is TRBV19; D unclear. Germline V gene lookup returns CDR1 LNHDA and CDR2 SQIVND (reference sequence). The CDR3 runs 14 residues. V lost 5 bases to trimming and J lost 0 bases, with 10 bases between them. CDR3 DNA sequence: TGTGCCAGTAGTGTAGGCGGAACTAACTATGGCTACACCTTC. The encoded protein is CASSVGGTNYGYTF.

The chain couples TRBV27 to TRBJ2-1; 7 bases agree with TRBD2. Losses at the gene ends were 9 bases for V and 8 bases for J; bases not matched to a gene: 13. The CDR3 sequence is 14 residues long. Germline V gene data show CDR1 as MNHEY and CDR2 as SMNVEV (reference sequence). CDR3 DNA: TGTGCCAGAGGCCCGGGCGGGAGTAGAGATGAGCAGTTCTTC. Translation: CARGPGGSRDEQFF.

The chain employs TRBV7-9 and TRBJ1-1, with 8 bases that match TRBD1. The CDR3 is made up of 14 amino acids. After removal of 4 bases from V and 1 base from J, the junction contained 2 bases not matched to a gene. The germline V gene has CDR1 SEHNR and CDR2 FQNEAQ (reference sequence). The CDR3, as DNA: TGTGCCAGCAGCTGGACAGGGTCGAACACTGAAGCTTTCTTT. Translated: CASSWTGSNTEAFF. Full variable domain (rest looked up from reference TRBV7-9 and TRBJ1-1): DTGVSQNPRHKITKRGQNVTFRCDPISEHNRLYWYRQTLGQGPEFLTYFQNEAQLEKSRLLSDRFSAERPKGSFSTLEIQRTEQGDSAMYLCASSWTGSNTEAFFGQGTRLTVV.

This chain connects TRBV19 to TRBJ1-1; D is unresolved. Trimming pared 2 bases from V and 5 bases from J, leaving 12 bases between. CDR3 size: 14 residues. Per germline, CDR1 LNHDA and CDR2 SQIVND (reference sequence). The CDR3 loop reads CASSIPSARTEAFF. CDR3 DNA: TGTGCCAGTAGTATACCGTCCGCGCGGACTGAAGCTTTCTTT.

This chain links TRBV7-2 with TRBJ2-7, with a possible D match to TRBD1 (5 bases). Germline V lookup: CDR1 SGHTA, CDR2 FQGNSA. The CDR3 sequence is 13 residues long. Trimming took off 5 bases at V and 5 bases at J, with 13 bases between the two ends. The CDR3 sequence: CASSIDDRHEQYF. For the CDR3, the DNA is TGTGCCAGCAGCATCGACGACAGACACGAGCAGTACTTC.

The chain links TRBV11-3 to TRBJ2-1; 10 bases match TRBD2. The trim removed 0 bases at V and 6 bases at J, leaving 8 bases unmatched. CDR1 is SGHNT, CDR2 YENEEA, per germline. The CDR3 extends over 17 amino acids. CDR3 region: CASSLDLGLAGANEQFF. The CDR3 DNA sequence: TGTGCCAGCAGCTTAGATCTCGGGCTAGCGGGAGCCAATGAGCAGTTCTTC.

This clone showed up just a few times. The chain joins TRBV15 to TRBJ2-3; D perhaps matches TRBD2 (6 bases). Germline V CDR1 and CDR2: LNHNV, YYDKDF (reference sequence). CDR3 size: 15 residues. V was shortened by 0 bases and J by 4 bases, with 11 bases between the two germline ends. The CDR3 DNA sequence: TGTGCCACCAGCAGAGATGGGCTAGCGTCAGATACGCAGTATTTT. Translated, it gives CATSRDGLASDTQYF.